The 21 T cell receptor beta chains presented below share a single source sample, sequenced in a study of identical twins. TCRdb called the 5' RACE reads again in MiXCR, with one record for every CDR3 protein. Of fewer than 550,000 distinct CDR3 sequences detected, roughly 15% appear once; the ten largest clones hold roughly 0.44%. This sample was also put to use in a study of yellow fever vaccine responses in identical twins.

The sample consisted of CD4+ T cells sorted from blood. Every receptor here comes from a young woman in good health.

This clonotype has a handful of counts. The chain recombines TRBV15 with TRBJ2-3; D is unresolved. Germline-derived CDR1 and CDR2 are LNHNV and YYDKDF (reference sequence). Trimming shortened V by 0 bases and J by 0 bases, and 13 bases separated the two germline ends. This CDR3 is 17 amino acids long. The DNA for the CDR3 is TGTGCCACCAGCAGAGAATATTTCAGTAGCAGCACAGATACGCAGTATTTT. Translated: CATSREYFSSSTDTQYF.

This clonotype was picked up one time. The V gene is TRBV12-3 or TRBV12-4, the J gene TRBJ2-7, with 12 bases that match TRBD2. The CDR3 is 17 residues long. J gave up 0 bases and V 1 base, and 4 bases lay outside the gene matches. The CDR3 coding sequence is TGTGCCAGCAGTTTAGGACTAGCGGGAGTGAGCTCCTACGAGCAGTACTTC. As protein: CASSLGLAGVSSYEQYF.

This clonotype was seen a handful of times. V gene TRBV12-3 or TRBV12-4 combines with J gene TRBJ1-4; D unresolved. The CDR3 runs 15 residues. Trimming took 6 bases from V and 8 from J, leaving 19 bases between them. The CDR3 spells CASRSSDWRGEKLFF. CDR3 nucleotides: TGTGCCAGCAGGTCGTCTGATTGGCGTGGGGAAAAACTGTTTTTT.

This chain connects TRBV27 to TRBJ1-2; 8 nucleotides match TRBD1. With 5 bases clipped from V and 8 bases from J, the junction kept 13 bases outside the gene matches. Germline V CDR1 and CDR2: MNHEY, SMNVEV (reference sequence). This CDR3 contains 15 residues. CDR3 nucleotides: TGTGCCAGCAGTCCGAGGACAGGGTCGGGTGGCGGCTACACCTTC. Translation gives CASSPRTGSGGGYTF.

The sample holds a few counts of this clonotype. The gene calls are TRBV12-3 or TRBV12-4 and TRBJ2-2, with D uncertain. CDR3 size: 14 residues. V lost 2 bases to trimming and J lost 1 base, with 5 bases between them. The CDR3 here is CASSLSENTGELFF. In DNA, the CDR3 is TGTGCCAGCAGTTTAAGCGAGAACACCGGGGAGCTGTTTTTT.

The gene calls are TRBV27 and TRBJ2-1; 10 nucleotides agree with TRBD1. This CDR3 has 17 amino acids. V trimming: 5 bases; J trimming: 6 bases; junction bases outside the gene matches: 13. CDR1 is MNHEY and CDR2 is SMNVEV in the germline V gene (reference sequence). CDR3 nucleotides: TGTGCCAGCAGTCGGGACAGGGGTAGGAATTTGTTCAATGAGCAGTTCTTC. Its protein is CASSRDRGRNLFNEQFF.

CDR3 sequence (DNA): TGCGCCAGCAGCTTGGTTACTAGCGGGGAATACAATGAGCAGTTCTTC. This sequence encodes CASSLVTSGEYNEQFF. This chain joins TRBV5-1 and TRBJ2-1; 10 nucleotides agree with TRBD2. The junction had 4 bases not matched to a gene; V was cut back by 0 bases and J by 4 bases. Per germline, CDR1 SGHRS and CDR2 YFSETQ. The CDR3 is 16 amino acids. Filled out from reference TRBV5-1 and TRBJ2-1, the complete variable domain reads KAGVTQTPRYLIKTRGQQVTLSCSPISGHRSVSWYQQTPGQGLQFLFEYFSETQRNKGNFPGRFSGRQFSNSRSEMNVSTLELGDSALYLCASSLVTSGEYNEQFFGPGTRLTVL.

The sample holds a few counts of this clonotype. The chain couples TRBV7-2 to TRBJ2-7, with 7 bases matching TRBD2. The CDR3 runs 15 residues. The germline V gene has CDR1 SGHTA and CDR2 FQGNSA. V lost 5 bases and J lost 3; bases outside the gene matches: 10. CDR3: CASSPLASGVYEQYF. The CDR3 DNA reads as TGTGCCAGCAGCCCTCTGGCTAGCGGAGTCTACGAGCAGTACTTC. Together with reference TRBV7-2 and TRBJ2-7, the CDR3 gives the full variable domain: GAGVSQSPSNKVTEKGKDVELRCDPISGHTALYWYRQSLGQGLEFLIYFQGNSAPDKSGLPSDRFSAERTGGSVSTLTIQRTQQEDSAVYLCASSPLASGVYEQYFGPGTRLTVT.

The CDR3: CASSSFPGTGGSNEQFF. Here the CDR3 DNA reads TGTGCCAGCAGCTCGTTTCCCGGGACAGGGGGATCTAATGAGCAGTTCTTC. The J gene is TRBJ2-1, the V gene TRBV7-2; TRBD1 agrees at 11 bases. The CDR3 consists of 17 residues. J lost 7 bases, V lost 4 bases, and 12 bases had no gene match. Germline V gives CDR1 SGHTA, CDR2 FQGNSA.

The chain carries TRBV7-2 and TRBJ2-2; no clear D. The length of the CDR3 is 13 residues. From germline, CDR1 is SGHTA and CDR2 FQGNSA. Trimming pared 5 bases from V and 7 bases from J, leaving 11 bases between. The CDR3 DNA sequence: TGTGCCAGCAGCCATAAGAAGAGCGGGGAGCTGTTTTTT. It translates to CASSHKKSGELFF.

This chain uses TRBV20-1 with TRBJ1-2; 9 nucleotides match TRBD1. This CDR3 region has 15 residues. CDR1 and CDR2 from the germline V gene are DFQATT and SNEGSKA (reference sequence). Trimming took 6 bases from V and 8 from J; bases not matched to a gene: 16. The CDR3 DNA sequence: TGCAGTGCCACCAAACCCGGACAGGGGCCCGACGGCTACACCTTC. This codes for CSATKPGQGPDGYTF.

This clonotype was recorded a few times. One end of the junction does not line up with germline, which may come from a read error. The rearrangement uses TRBV29-1 and TRBJ2-1; no clear D gene. Germline CDR1 is SQVTM and CDR2 is ANQGSEA. The CDR3 totals 16 residues. The CDR3, as DNA: TGCAGCGTTGAGTTTGTGGCACTTTTTTCCTACAATGTGCAGTTCTTC. This codes for CSVEFVALFSYNVQFF.

The chain links TRBV12-3 or TRBV12-4 to TRBJ2-1, with 9 bases identical to TRBD1. Losses at the gene ends were 5 bases for V and 10 bases for J; bases not matched to a gene: 15. This CDR3 spans 16 amino acids. The CDR3 sequence is CASSSPKGQGVFEQFF. The CDR3 nucleotides read TGTGCCAGCAGTAGCCCTAAGGGACAGGGTGTTTTCGAGCAGTTCTTC.

This clonotype was found a few times. The chain uses TRBV20-1 and TRBJ2-1; the match to TRBD2 covers 9 bases. There are 17 residues in the CDR3. The germline V gene has CDR1 DFQATT and CDR2 SNEGSKA (reference sequence). The trim removed 6 bases at V and 0 bases at J, leaving 12 bases unmatched. The CDR3 region has the DNA TGCAGTGCCACAAATAGCGGGAGAGGGGTCTCCTACAATGAGCAGTTCTTC. Translation gives CSATNSGRGVSYNEQFF.

The V gene is TRBV7-8, the J gene TRBJ2-5, with a weak D call TRBD2 (5 bases). Per the germline V gene, CDR1 is SGHVS and CDR2 is FQNEAQ. There are 14 residues in the CDR3. Trimming removed 3 bases at V and 3 bases at J, with 11 bases between. DNA for the CDR3: TGTGCCAGCAGCTTTTGGAGGTTAAAAGAGACCCAGTACTTC. Translated, it gives CASSFWRLKETQYF.

CDR3 sequence (DNA): TGTGCCAGCAGTGAAGGGCTGCCCGGGAGTGGGGAGACCCAGTACTTC. Its translation: CASSEGLPGSGETQYF. The V gene is TRBV25-1, the J gene TRBJ2-5, with a possible D match to TRBD2 (6 bases). The CDR3 has 16 amino acids. CDR1 is MGHDK, CDR2 SYGVNS, per germline. The V and J ends lost 2 bases and 5 bases respectively, with 18 bases between them.

V is TRBV7-2 and J is TRBJ2-3; D remains unclear. The CDR3 sequence is 15 residues long. The V end lost 5 bases, the J end lost 2 bases, and 14 bases lay between the germline ends. Looked up from germline, CDR1 is SGHTA and CDR2 is FQGNSA. The CDR3 DNA reads as TGTGCCAGCAGCCTCCAGACATTCACCACAGATACGCAGTATTTT. Its protein is CASSLQTFTTDTQYF.

The chain couples TRBV20-1 to TRBJ2-3; perhaps TRBD2 as D (5 bases). V was trimmed by 2 bases and J by 7 bases, leaving 19 bases between them. This CDR3 region has 15 residues. CDR1 DFQATT and CDR2 SNEGSKA come from the germline V gene (reference sequence). CDR3 sequence (DNA): TGCAGTGCTAGACACCCGGACTCCCTTTGGAATACGCAGTATTTT. Translating it yields CSARHPDSLWNTQYF.

This chain links TRBV5-4 with TRBJ1-1; 7 bases agree with TRBD1. Trimming removed 0 bases from V and 7 bases from J; junction bases left unmatched: 15. In germline, CDR1 is SGHNT, CDR2 YYREEE (reference sequence). The CDR3 runs 17 residues. The CDR3 here is CASSLVTGRSWDIEAFF. The CDR3 bases are TGTGCCAGCAGCTTGGTGACAGGGCGAAGTTGGGACATTGAAGCTTTCTTT.

This clonotype was seen a handful of times. The chain employs TRBV20-1 and TRBJ2-2, with 10 bases that match TRBD1. Trimming at V came to 4 bases and at J to 5 bases, leaving 7 bases not matched to a gene. From germline, CDR1 is DFQATT and CDR2 SNEGSKA (reference sequence). The CDR3 loop spans 15 amino acids. The chain's CDR3 is CSAKTGGAGTGELFF. The CDR3 coding sequence is TGCAGTGCTAAGACAGGGGGCGCGGGTACCGGGGAGCTGTTTTTT.

The V gene is TRBV10-3, the J gene TRBJ2-7; D is uncertain. CDR1 and CDR2 from the germline V gene are ENHRY and SYGVKD. The CDR3 length is 12 residues. The V and J ends lost 5 bases and 2 bases respectively, with 7 bases between them. Written as DNA, the CDR3 is TGTGCCATCAGTTTAAGTCCCTACGAGCAGTACTTC. Amino acids: CAISLSPYEQYF.